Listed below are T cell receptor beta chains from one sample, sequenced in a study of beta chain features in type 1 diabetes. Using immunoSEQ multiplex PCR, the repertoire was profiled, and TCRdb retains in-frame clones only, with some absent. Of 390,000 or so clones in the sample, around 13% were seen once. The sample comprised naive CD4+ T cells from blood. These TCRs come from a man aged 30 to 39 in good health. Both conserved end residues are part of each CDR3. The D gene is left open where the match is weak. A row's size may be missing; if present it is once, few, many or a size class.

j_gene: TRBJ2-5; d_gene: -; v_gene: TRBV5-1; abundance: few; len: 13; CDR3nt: TGCGCCAGCAGCTTGGCGACGTTGGAGACCCAGTACTTC; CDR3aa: CASSLATLETQYF
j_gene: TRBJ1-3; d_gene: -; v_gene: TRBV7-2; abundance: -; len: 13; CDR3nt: TGTGCCAGCAGCTTAGCTGGTGGAAACACCATATATTTT; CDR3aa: CASSLAGGNTIYF
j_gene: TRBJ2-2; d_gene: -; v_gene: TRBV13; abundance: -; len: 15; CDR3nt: TGTGCCAGCAGCTTACGCCCTGTGGCAGGTGGGGAGCTGTTTTTT; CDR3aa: CASSLRPVAGGELFF
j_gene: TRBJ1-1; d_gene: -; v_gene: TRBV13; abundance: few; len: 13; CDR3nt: TGTGCCAGCAGCTCACCTTCGGGCACTGAAGCTTTCTTT; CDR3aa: CASSSPSGTEAFF
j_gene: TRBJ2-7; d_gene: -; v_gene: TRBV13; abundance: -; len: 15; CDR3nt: TGTGCCAGCAGCTTAGGGCGGGATAGCTCCTACGAGCAGTACTTC; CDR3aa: CASSLGRDSSYEQYF
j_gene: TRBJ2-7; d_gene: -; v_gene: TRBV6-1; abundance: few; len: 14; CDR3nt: TGTGCCAGCGGCCCATACCGAAGCTCCTACGAGCAGTACTTC; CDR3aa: CASGPYRSSYEQYF
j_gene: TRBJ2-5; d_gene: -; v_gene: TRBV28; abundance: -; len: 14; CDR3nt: TGTGCCAGCAGTTTAGTAGGAAACCAAGAGACCCAGTACTTC; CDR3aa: CASSLVGNQETQYF
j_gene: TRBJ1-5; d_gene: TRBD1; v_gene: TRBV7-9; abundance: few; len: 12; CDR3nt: TGTGCCAGCAGCTTATCAGGGGGGCCCCAGCATTTT; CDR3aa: CASSLSGGPQHF
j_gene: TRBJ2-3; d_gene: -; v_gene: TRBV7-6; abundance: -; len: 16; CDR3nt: TGTGCCAGCAGCTTAGCCGCAGCTATTAGCACAGATACGCAGTATTTT; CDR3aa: CASSLAAAISTDTQYF
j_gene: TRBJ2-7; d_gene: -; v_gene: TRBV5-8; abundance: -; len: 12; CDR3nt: TGTGCCAGCAGATGGACAGCCTACGAGCAGTACTTC; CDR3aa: CASRWTAYEQYF
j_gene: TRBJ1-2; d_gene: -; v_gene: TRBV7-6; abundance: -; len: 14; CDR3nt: TGTGCCAGCAGCTTAGCGACGGAGCTCTATGGCTACACCTTC; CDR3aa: CASSLATELYGYTF